These 4 T cell receptor beta chains share one sample of origin, sequenced in a study of identical twins. Using its own MiXCR run on the 5' RACE reads, TCRdb lists one record per CDR3 protein. The data contain 420,000 or so distinct CDR3 sequences, less than 20% of them singletons. The specimen sequenced was naive T cells sorted from blood. These receptors originate from a man aged 50 to 59 in good health.

Many counts were recorded for this clonotype. J is TRBJ2-1 and V is TRBV20-1; tentatively, D is TRBD2 (5 bases). CDR1 and CDR2 (germline): DFQATT, SNEGSKA (reference sequence). The CDR3 spans 14 residues. V lost 3 bases and J lost 6, with 15 bases in between. The CDR3 DNA sequence: TGCAGTGCTAGGAGGGAGTCCCTTTTCAATGAGCAGTTCTTC. Translating gives CSARRESLFNEQFF.

There are a few counts of this clonotype. In DNA form, the CDR3 reads TGTGCCATCAGTGCTAGCGGTGGCTACGAGCAGTACTTC. Its translation: CAISASGGYEQYF. J is TRBJ2-7 and V is TRBV10-3, with 7 nucleotides matching TRBD2. Germline CDR1 reads ENHRY; CDR2 reads SYGVKD. V lost 4 bases, J lost 3 bases, and 3 bases stayed unmatched. CDR3 length equals 13 residues.

The chain has TRBV5-1 and TRBJ1-6; D might be TRBD1 (6 bases). Germline V gene lookup returns CDR1 SGHRS and CDR2 YFSETQ. CDR3 length equals 14 residues. V was pared by 2 bases and J by 7 bases, with 10 bases between. Here the CDR3 DNA reads TGCGCCAGCAGCTTCGGGGGCGCCAATTCACCCCTCCACTTT. It codes for CASSFGGANSPLHF.

This clonotype was counted a few times. The chain uses TRBV29-1 and TRBJ1-1, with TRBD1 as a possible D gene (5 bases). Per germline, CDR1 SQVTM and CDR2 ANQGSEA. The V end was cut by 4 bases, the J end by 6 bases, with 18 bases between. This CDR3 is 14 amino acids long. For the CDR3, the DNA is TGCAGCGTTGGAGTCGGGGGGAGAGGTTCTGAAGCTTTCTTT. Translated, it gives CSVGVGGRGSEAFF.